This T cell receptor (beta chain) was recovered during a study of T-cell memory formation after mild COVID-19. Germline V gene data show CDR1 as SQVTM and CDR2 as ANQGSEA. The CDR3 totals 10 residues. The ends were cut back, 4 bases at V and 7 bases at J, with 8 bases in the middle. TCRdb reprocessed the 5' RACE reads via MiXCR and lists one record per CDR3 protein. The sample lists just over 200,000 distinct CDR3 sequences; around 8.8% were seen once. The specimen was PBMCs or a T cell subset sorted from them (not recorded which). V and J are TRBV29-1 and TRBJ2-7; D is uncertain. This TCR was recovered from a man between 18 and 29 years old who had mild COVID-19 (a few samples of this study predate the infection). Cell type and time point are not known. CDR3 loop: CSVVVREQYF. The CDR3 nucleotides read TGCAGCGTTGTTGTGAGAGAGCAGTACTTC.